This T cell receptor beta chain was sequenced for a study of T cell responses to AZD1222 COVID-19 vaccine. This table comes from immunoSEQ multiplex PCR, and its TCRdb copy is limited to in-frame clones, with some not included. The sample lists approximately 97,000 clones, roughly nine tenths occurring once. Germline V lookup: CDR1 SGHVS, CDR2 FQNEAQ. The V gene lost 5 bases and the J gene lost 4 bases, with 15 bases spanning the gap. The CDR3 length is 15 residues. The sequenced sample was peripheral blood, obtained on day 0 of AZD1222 vaccination. This chain connects TRBV7-8 to TRBJ2-1, with a tentative D call TRBD2 (5 bases). The clonotype comes from an adult in good health. In DNA, the CDR3 is TGTGCCAGCAGCCCAACGAGGGTGGGGTACAATGAGCAGTTCTTC. It specifies CASSPTRVGYNEQFF.